The sequence of this T cell receptor beta chain was determined in a study of cytomegalovirus exposure and HLA in healthy donors. Study information: Among the roughly 430 genotyped donors, more than 70% were placed in the Caucasian-associated ancestry cluster.

The PCR ran on 60 Vbeta and 13 Jbeta primers. Clones were read by immunoSEQ multiplex PCR, and TCRdb kept only the in-frame ones, dropping some. In all, the sample yields approximately 100,000 clones. Whole-study findings and limits: Analysis was carried out at a later point, and it linked a missense DCLRE1C variant to TCR beta V- and J-gene trimming.

The V end lost 5 bases, the J end lost 4 bases, and 13 bases lay between the germline ends. CDR1 and CDR2 from the germline V gene are MNHEY and SVGAGI. The CDR3 has 14 residues. In regard to this clone: Its antigen is undetermined.

This rearrangement joins TRBV6-5 to TRBJ2-3; tentatively, D is TRBD1 (6 bases). The TCR was taken from a man aged 40-55 years in good health and CMV-seronegative. The sample was PBMCs. The chain's CDR3 is CASSLQGAADTQYF. The CDR3 DNA is TGTGCCAGCAGTCTACAGGGAGCTGCAGATACGCAGTATTTT.